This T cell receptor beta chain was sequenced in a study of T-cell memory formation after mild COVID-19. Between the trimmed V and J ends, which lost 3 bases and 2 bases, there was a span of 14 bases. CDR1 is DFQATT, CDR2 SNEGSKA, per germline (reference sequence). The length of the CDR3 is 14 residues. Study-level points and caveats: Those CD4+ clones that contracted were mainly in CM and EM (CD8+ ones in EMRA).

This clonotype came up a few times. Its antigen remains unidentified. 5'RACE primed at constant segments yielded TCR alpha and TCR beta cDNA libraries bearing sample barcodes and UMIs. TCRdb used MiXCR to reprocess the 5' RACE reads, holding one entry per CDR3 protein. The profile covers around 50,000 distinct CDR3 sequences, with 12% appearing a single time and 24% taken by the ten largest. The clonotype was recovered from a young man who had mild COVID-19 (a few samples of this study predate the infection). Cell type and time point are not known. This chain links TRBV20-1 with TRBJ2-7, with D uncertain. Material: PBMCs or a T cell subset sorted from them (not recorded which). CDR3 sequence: CSASSWESPYEQYF. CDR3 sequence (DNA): TGCAGTGCTAGTTCTTGGGAAAGCCCCTACGAGCAGTACTTC.